The 25 T cell receptor beta chains in this list originate from one sample, sequenced in a study of identical twins. TCRdb ran MiXCR on the 5' RACE reads and lists one entry per CDR3 protein. The sample has 500,000 to 650,000 distinct CDR3 sequences, 7.1% seen once. These data also formed part of another study, on yellow fever vaccine responses in identical twins.

Sequencing was done on a sample of PBMCs. These receptors were taken from a woman aged 18 to 35 in good health.

Many counts were recorded for this clonotype. This chain joins TRBV20-1 and TRBJ1-4, with 7 bases lining up with TRBD1. In germline, CDR1 is DFQATT, CDR2 SNEGSKA (reference sequence). The junction had 7 bases not matched to a gene; V was cut back by 6 bases and J by 6 bases. The CDR3 runs 13 residues. CDR3 sequence: CSAYQGVHEKLFF. CDR3 bases: TGCAGTGCCTACCAGGGGGTCCATGAAAAACTGTTTTTT.

A few counts support this clonotype. V is TRBV11-3 and J is TRBJ2-1; possible D gene TRBD2, 7 bases. The CDR3 extends over 15 amino acids. Trimming stripped 6 bases from V and 3 bases from J, with 15 bases between. Germline CDR1 SGHNT, CDR2 YENEEA. The CDR3 protein is CASRKVGGHYNEQFF. CDR3 nucleotides: TGTGCCAGCAGAAAGGTGGGGGGGCACTACAATGAGCAGTTCTTC.

This clonotype was picked up many times. This chain joins TRBV10-3 and TRBJ2-3, with 7 bases aligning to TRBD1. This CDR3 has 15 residues. V shed 3 bases, J shed 2 bases, and the junction held 5 bases outside the gene matches. Germline lookup yields CDR1 ENHRY and CDR2 SYGVKD. The CDR3 DNA follows: TGTGCCATCAGTGAAGGACAGGTTGCCACAGATACGCAGTATTTT. Protein: CAISEGQVATDTQYF.

The chain joins TRBV2 to TRBJ2-7; TRBD2 matches 8 bases. This CDR3 is built from 14 residues. V was clipped by 4 bases and J by 3 bases; unmatched bases: 5. Per the germline V gene, CDR1 is SNHLY and CDR2 is FYNNEI. CDR3 sequence reads: CASSVGLAVYEQYV. DNA for the CDR3: TGTGCCAGCAGTGTCGGACTAGCTGTCTACGAGCAGTACGTC.

This clonotype came up many times. The genes are TRBV5-1 and TRBJ2-3, with 8 bases that match TRBD2. V gave up 6 bases and J gave up 5 bases; unmatched junction bases: 8. Germline CDR1 and CDR2: SGHRS and YFSETQ. The CDR3 length is 14 residues. CDR3 in amino acids: CASIGGAVRDTQYF. The CDR3 coding sequence is TGCGCCAGCATCGGGGGGGCCGTCCGAGATACGCAGTATTTT.

This clonotype has more than one count but fewer than ten. The rearrangement uses TRBV12-3 or TRBV12-4 and TRBJ1-2; D not resolved. Trimming shortened V by 4 bases and J by 5 bases, and 14 bases separated the two germline ends. The CDR3 totals 14 residues. In nucleotides, the CDR3 is TGTGCCAGCAGTTCCCCCTCGGGGTATTATGGCTACACCTTC. Translating gives CASSSPSGYYGYTF.

The chain has TRBV9 and TRBJ2-7, with 10 bases matching TRBD2. Germline V gene data show CDR1 as SGDLS and CDR2 as YYNGEE. The CDR3 covers 15 residues. V lost 1 base and J lost 6; bases outside the gene matches: 7. The CDR3 bases are TGTGCCAGCAGCGTATTCAGCGGGAGGGCCGCCGAGCAGTACTTC. It is translated as CASSVFSGRAAEQYF.

This clonotype was observed many times. This rearrangement joins TRBV12-3 or TRBV12-4 to TRBJ2-7; the D is unclear. Trimming shortened V by 1 base and J by 6 bases, and 13 bases separated the two germline ends. The CDR3 is 14 residues long. CDR3 bases: TGTGCCAGCAGTTTAGAGGGTAGTTTGTCCGAGCAGTACTTC. Its protein is CASSLEGSLSEQYF.

This rearrangement joins TRBV7-9 to TRBJ1-2, with a tentative D call TRBD1 (5 bases). This CDR3 region has 15 residues. Germline-derived CDR1 and CDR2 are SEHNR and FQNEAQ (reference sequence). Trimming removed 3 bases at V and 0 bases at J, with 11 bases between. CDR3 protein: CASSFSGGANYGYTF. In DNA form, the CDR3 reads TGTGCCAGCAGCTTCTCGGGAGGGGCTAACTATGGCTACACCTTC.

This clonotype appeared a few times. V usage is TRBV5-1 and J usage is TRBJ2-1; TRBD1 aligns across 8 bases. The CDR3 sequence is 12 residues long. From germline, CDR1 is SGHRS and CDR2 YFSETQ. Trimming took 4 bases from V and 8 from J; bases not matched to a gene: 2. The CDR3 bases are TGCGCCAGCAGCATGACAGGGGATGAGCAGTTCTTC. It specifies CASSMTGDEQFF.

The chain carries TRBV14 and TRBJ2-2; no firm D call. Germline V gene sequence: CDR1 SGHDN, CDR2 FVKESK. Trimming took 0 bases from V and 8 from J, leaving 4 bases between them. The CDR3 sequence is 12 residues long. The chain's CDR3 is CASSQERGELFF. The CDR3 DNA reads as TGTGCCAGCAGCCAAGAACGTGGGGAGCTGTTTTTT.

The chain has TRBV28 and TRBJ1-4, with 7 positions matching TRBD1. V lost 7 bases, J lost 7 bases, and 6 bases stayed unmatched. The germline V gene encodes CDR1 MDHEN and CDR2 SYDVKM. The CDR3 has 13 residues. CDR3 in amino acids: CASINRGGEKLFF. CDR3 DNA: TGTGCCAGCATAAACAGGGGTGGTGAAAAACTGTTTTTT.

This clonotype was found a few times. This chain connects TRBV2 to TRBJ2-1, with 8 bases identical to TRBD2. The CDR3 has 15 amino acids. CDR1 and CDR2 (germline): SNHLY, FYNNEI. With V trimmed by 3 bases and J by 2 bases, 3 bases remained unmatched. CDR3: CASSEGLGAYNEQFF. In DNA form, the CDR3 reads TGTGCCAGCAGTGAGGGACTAGGCGCCTACAATGAGCAGTTCTTC.

This clonotype was counted ten times or more. The V call is TRBV29-1, the J call TRBJ2-1; 9 bases agree with TRBD2. The CDR3 is 15 amino acids. V gave up 3 bases and J gave up 8 bases; unmatched junction bases: 11. Germline CDR1 SQVTM, CDR2 ANQGSEA. The CDR3: CSVEGSGRPSDEQFF. The DNA of the CDR3 is TGCAGCGTTGAGGGTAGCGGGAGACCTAGTGATGAGCAGTTCTTC.

This clonotype appeared a few times. The rearrangement uses TRBV19 and TRBJ2-1; D could derive from TRBD1 or TRBD2 (6 bases each). The CDR3 runs 14 residues. V was trimmed by 7 bases and J by 8 bases, leaving 18 bases between them. CDR1 and CDR2 from the germline V gene are LNHDA and SQIVND (reference sequence). CDR3 DNA sequence: TGTGCCAGTAAGGATCCCTGGAGGGGGGATGAGCAGTTCTTC. Its protein product is CASKDPWRGDEQFF.

V gene TRBV10-3 combines with J gene TRBJ2-2, with 7 bases identical to TRBD1. J gave up 1 base and V 10 bases, and 21 bases lay outside the gene matches. This CDR3 has 19 amino acids. The germline CDR1 and CDR2 sequences are ENHRY and SYGVKD. The CDR3 coding sequence is TGTGCCACCGCTGTTAGCTACGACAGGGATGGGAAGAACACCGGGGAGCTGTTTTTT. As protein: CATAVSYDRDGKNTGELFF.

This clonotype was picked up many times. This chain joins TRBV28 and TRBJ2-4; D is perhaps TRBD1 or TRBD2 (5 bases each). Trimming took off 3 bases at V and 0 bases at J, with 15 bases between the two ends. Looked up from germline, CDR1 is MDHEN and CDR2 is SYDVKM. This CDR3 spans 17 amino acids. Here the CDR3 reads CASSFSTGPLAKNIQYF. The CDR3 nucleotides are TGTGCCAGCAGTTTTTCAACGGGGCCCCTAGCCAAAAACATTCAGTACTTC.

This clonotype was counted between two and nine times. The chain employs TRBV6-1 and TRBJ1-5; tentatively, D is TRBD1 (6 bases). CDR3 length equals 16 residues. V lost 3 bases, J lost 2 bases, and 14 bases lay in between. The germline gives CDR1 MNHNS, CDR2 SASEGT. CDR3 in DNA: TGTGCCAGCAGTGACGCAGGGGTATATGGCAATCAGCCCCAGCATTTT. It specifies CASSDAGVYGNQPQHF.

This clonotype occurred a few times. The gene calls are TRBV12-3 or TRBV12-4 and TRBJ2-4; 7 bases line up with TRBD1. V lost 4 bases, J lost 14 bases, and 11 bases stayed unmatched. The CDR3 has 13 amino acids. CDR3 coding DNA: TGTGCCAGCAGTTGGGGCCCCGGACAGGCTGAGTACTTC. Translation: CASSWGPGQAEYF.

The rearrangement uses TRBV15 and TRBJ1-1; 10 positions match TRBD1. The ends lost 5 bases at V and 10 bases at J; junction bases unmatched: 4. Germline values: CDR1 LNHNV, CDR2 YYDKDF (reference sequence). The CDR3 loop spans 12 amino acids. CDR3 sequence reads: CATSVRDRGAFF. In nucleotides, the CDR3 is TGTGCCACCAGCGTCCGGGACAGGGGAGCTTTCTTT.

This clonotype was picked up a small number of times. The chain recombines TRBV5-5 with TRBJ1-2, with 7 bases lining up with TRBD1. The germline V gene encodes CDR1 SGHKS and CDR2 YYEKEE (reference sequence). CDR3 size: 16 residues. V trimming: 4 bases; J trimming: 8 bases; junction bases outside the gene matches: 17. CDR3 sequence (DNA): TGTGCCAGCAGCCCATTCCGGGACAGACACCCATGGGGCTACACCTTC. Protein sequence: CASSPFRDRHPWGYTF.

This sequence joins TRBV19 and TRBJ1-1; possibly TRBD1 for D (6 bases). Germline V gene data show CDR1 as LNHDA and CDR2 as SQIVND (reference sequence). V was clipped by 6 bases and J by 2 bases, with 13 bases between them. CDR3 size: 14 residues. CDR3 bases: TGTGCCAGTAGCCCGGACAGAATAAACACTGAAGCTTTCTTT. This gives the protein CASSPDRINTEAFF. The whole variable domain, remainder taken from reference TRBV19 and TRBJ1-1, is DGGITQSPKYLFRKEGQNVTLSCEQNLNHDAMYWYRQDPGQGLRLIYYSQIVNDFQKGDIAEGYSVSREKKESFPLTVTSAQKNPTAFYLCASSPDRINTEAFFGQGTRLTVV.

In its sample, this clonotype was seen many times. The chain combines TRBV29-1 with TRBJ1-1; no firm D call. The CDR3 is made up of 13 amino acids. Germline CDR1 reads SQVTM; CDR2 reads ANQGSEA. Trimming took off 4 bases at V and 1 base at J, with 10 bases between the two ends. CDR3 in amino acids: CSVAGLTNTEAFF. CDR3 bases: TGCAGCGTTGCTGGACTGACGAACACTGAAGCTTTCTTT.

This clonotype was seen repeatedly, ten times or more. V and J are TRBV5-1 and TRBJ2-1, with TRBD2 matching over 7 bases. Trimming took 2 bases from V and 8 from J; bases not matched to a gene: 10. This CDR3 is 15 amino acids long. Germline V gives CDR1 SGHRS, CDR2 YFSETQ. The CDR3 loop is CASSFTSDHFDEQFF. The CDR3 DNA reads as TGCGCCAGCAGCTTTACTAGCGACCATTTCGATGAGCAGTTCTTC.

The CDR3 nucleotides are TGCGCCAGCAGCAACGGGACTAGCGGGAGCTACGAGCAGTACTTC. This codes for CASSNGTSGSYEQYF. The rearrangement joins TRBV5-1 to TRBJ2-7, with TRBD2 matching over 14 bases. Per germline, CDR1 SGHRS and CDR2 YFSETQ. This CDR3 comprises 15 residues. With 4 bases clipped from V and 3 bases from J, the junction kept 3 bases outside the gene matches.